A selection of T cell receptor beta chains follows, all from one sample in a study of blood T cell repertoires in COVID-19. This table comes from immunoSEQ multiplex PCR, and its TCRdb copy is limited to in-frame clones, with some not included. Of more than 150,000 clones listed, 86% are singletons. The sequenced material came from peripheral blood. These receptors were obtained from a man between 65 and 85 years old with active or convalescent COVID-19. Each CDR3 is given with its conserved first and last residue. A D gene is named only where the DNA matches it firmly. Clone size is not always given. Where it is, it says once, few, many or a class for expanded clones.

>-|TRBV10-3|-|TRBJ1-2
TGTGCCATCAGTGAAAACACAGGGCTCTATGGCTACACCTTC
CAISENTGLYGYTF
>-|TRBV6-6|-|TRBJ1-2
TGTGCCAGCAAGGCCGGGGACTATGGCTACACCTTC
CASKAGDYGYTF
>-|TRBV10-3|TRBD1|TRBJ2-7
TGTGCCATCAGTGCCGGGACAGGGACCTACGAGCAGTACTTC
CAISAGTGTYEQYF
>-|TRBV10-3|TRBD2|TRBJ2-7
TGTGCCATCAATACCGGGACTACCCTGAAGGAGCAGTACTTC
CAINTGTTLKEQYF
>-|TRBV6-2/TRBV6-3|TRBD1|TRBJ1-2
TGTGCCAGCAGTTACCCCCGGACAGGGCTGAATGGCTACACCTTC
CASSYPRTGLNGYTF
>-|TRBV5-6|TRBD1|TRBJ1-1
TGTGCCAGCAGCCGGACAGGGGGAAGTGGATGGACTGAAGCTTTCTTT
CASSRTGGSGWTEAFF
>-|TRBV28|TRBD1|TRBJ1-3
TGTGCCAGCAGTTCTCATGGGACAGCGAAACGGAACACCATATATTTT
CASSSHGTAKRNTIYF
>once|TRBV12-3/TRBV12-4|-|TRBJ2-1
TGTGCCAGCAGTTTGAGGTTGATTCATGAGCAGTTCTTC
CASSLRLIHEQFF
>-|TRBV12-3/TRBV12-4|-|TRBJ1-5
TGTGCCAGCAGTTCTCGGGAGGCTCAGCCCCAGCATTTT
CASSSREAQPQHF
>-|TRBV7-3|-|TRBJ1-6
TGTGCCAGCAGCTTGACCGGGACTCTAGCGTCACCCCTCCACTTT
CASSLTGTLASPLHF
>-|TRBV15|-|TRBJ1-2
TGTGCCACCAGCAGAGGACAGGTCTATGGCTACACCTTC
CATSRGQVYGYTF